These 29 T cell receptor beta chains were sequenced from one sample in a study of glioma-infiltrating T cells. The iRepertoire nested amplicon-rescue multiplex PCR amplified TCR alpha and beta CDR3s from RNA. TCRdb reanalysed the multiplex PCR reads using MiXCR and keeps one entry per CDR3 protein. The repertoire holds under 200,000 distinct CDR3 sequences, with over 40% as singletons. Sequencing input: glioma tissue, nonneoplastic brain tissue, or PBMCs (not recorded which). These TCRs come from a human donor with low-grade glioma or glioblastoma, undergoing nonglioma brain surgery, or in good health (not recorded which).

To note about this clonotype: This may be a read error: a much more frequent sequence differs by one nucleotide. The rearrangement joins TRBV27 to TRBJ2-6, with no clear D. The V gene lost 6 bases and the J gene lost 4 bases, with 10 bases spanning the gap. The germline gives CDR1 MNHEY, CDR2 SMNVEV (reference sequence). The CDR3 is 14 amino acids. CDR3 loop: CASSTVKGANVLTF. The CDR3 DNA reads TGTGCCAGCAGCACCGTTAAAGGGGCCAACGTCCTGACTTTC.

This chain connects TRBV6-2 or TRBV6-3 to TRBJ2-1; 7 nucleotides match TRBD1. The last part of the DNA fits TRBJ2-7 better; the J call may be wrong. This CDR3 comprises 13 residues. The V gene's germline CDR1 is MNHEY and CDR2 SVGEGT. CDR3 in amino acids: CASSTQGHYEQYF. The CDR3 nucleotides read TGTGCCAGCAGTACACAGGGGCACTACGAGCAGTACTTC.

This clonotype appeared a few times. The chain combines TRBV5-4 with TRBJ2-5; TRBD2 is a possible D gene (6 bases). CDR1 SGHNT and CDR2 YYREEE come from the germline V gene (reference sequence). Trimming shortened V by 2 bases and J by 5 bases, and 19 bases separated the two germline ends. The CDR3 extends over 16 amino acids. Here the CDR3 DNA reads TGTGCCAGCAGCTTCGGGGGTACGATAGTGGAGGAGACCCAGTACTTC. Protein product: CASSFGGTIVEETQYF.

Details on this clonotype: This clone may be a read error of a much larger clone one base away. The rearrangement links TRBV28 to TRBJ2-2; D perhaps matches TRBD1 (6 bases). The CDR3 has 16 amino acids. V lost 7 bases and J 1 base, leaving 16 bases between the germline ends. The V gene's germline CDR1 is MDHEN and CDR2 SYDVKM. In DNA, the CDR3 is TGTGCCAGCATTTATGCCCTGGACAGGAACACCGGGGAGCTGTTTTTT. It translates to CASIYALDRNTGELFF.

On this clonotype: A much larger clone is a single base away; this may be a read error. The chain has TRBV19 and TRBJ1-5; no reliable D call. Germline CDR1 and CDR2: LNHDA and SQIVND (reference sequence). The CDR3 is 17 amino acids. CDR3 coding DNA: TGTGCCAGTACTCGGGCACACCTACCTGGTTTCAATCAGCGCCAGCATTTT. Protein sequence: CASTRAHLPGFNQRQHF.

Comments on this clonotype: One junction end disagrees with the germline gene, perhaps due to a read error. The V call is TRBV6-1, the J call TRBJ1-1; D is unresolved. The CDR3 is 11 residues long. Germline CDR1 and CDR2: MNHNS and SASEGT. The CDR3 bases are TGTGCCAGCACTCAGGCACCTGAAGATTTCTTT. Its protein is CASTQAPEDFF.

As regards this clonotype: A much bigger clone sits one base away, suggesting this may be a read error. This chain connects TRBV6-2 or TRBV6-3 to TRBJ2-7; perhaps TRBD2 as D (6 bases). The length of the CDR3 is 14 residues. Trimming removed 5 bases from V and 8 bases from J, with 19 bases in between. The germline CDR1 and CDR2 sequences are MNHEY and SVGEGT. CDR3 amino acids: CASSMQGGRNQQYF. The CDR3 region has the DNA TGTGCCAGCAGTATGCAGGGAGGCAGAAACCAGCAGTACTTC.

As for this clonotype: A much larger clone differs by one base, so this may be a read error. V usage is TRBV28 and J usage is TRBJ2-3; 7 nucleotides agree with TRBD2. The CDR3 contains 15 residues. Germline V gene sequence: CDR1 MDHEN, CDR2 SYDVKM. Trimming at V came to 3 bases and at J to 8 bases, leaving 11 bases not matched to a gene. The CDR3 protein is CASSFLGGNPGTQYF. The CDR3 DNA reads as TGTGCCAGCAGTTTTTTGGGAGGGAACCCAGGTACGCAGTATTTT.

This clonotype was counted ten times or more. CDR3 sequence: CASSLMGADGNTIYF. CDR3 nucleotide sequence: TGTGCCAGCAGCTTGATGGGGGCCGATGGAAACACCATATATTTT. The chain employs TRBV7-2 and TRBJ1-3; D might be TRBD1 (6 bases). CDR3 length: 15 amino acids. CDR1 and CDR2 (germline): SGHTA, FQGNSA. The V gene lost 3 bases and the J gene lost 3 bases, with 12 bases spanning the gap.

Of note for this clonotype: Given a much more abundant clone one base away, this may be a read error. The V gene is TRBV24-1, the J gene TRBJ1-2; D is uncertain. This CDR3 has 14 amino acids. Germline-derived CDR1 and CDR2 are KGHDR and SFDVKD. CDR3 bases: TGTGCCACCAGTGATTCCGGCGGCGTCTATGTCTACACCTTC. It is translated as CATSDSGGVYVYTF.

Notes on this clonotype: A much more abundant neighbour one base away suggests this may be a read error. The rearrangement uses TRBV28 and TRBJ2-4, with 10 bases fitting TRBD1. This CDR3 has 16 residues. V lost 5 bases to trimming and J lost 7 bases; unmatched junction nucleotides: 11. Germline V gene lookup returns CDR1 MDHEN and CDR2 SYDVKM. This CDR3 reads CASSPSDRGLRNIQYF. CDR3 bases: TGTGCCAGCAGTCCTTCTGACAGGGGGCTTAGGAACATTCAGTACTTC.

The chain employs TRBV9 and TRBJ1-1, with D unresolved. The CDR3 runs to 16 residues. CDR1 is SGDLS and CDR2 is YYNGEE in the germline V gene. With 0 bases removed from V and 1 base from J, the gap between germline ends came to 13 bases. The CDR3 nucleotides are TGTGCCAGCAGCGTAGGGAGTTACCCAAGGAACACTGAAGCTTTCTTT. Protein sequence: CASSVGSYPRNTEAFF.

As to this clonotype: Since a much larger clone is just one base distant, this may be a read error. The J gene is TRBJ1-2, the V gene TRBV4-1; a possible D gene is TRBD1 (5 bases). V was pared by 0 bases and J by 10 bases, with 18 bases between. Per the germline V gene, CDR1 is MGHRA and CDR2 is YSYEKL. The CDR3 sequence is 15 residues long. The CDR3 bases are TGCGCCAGCAGCCAAGATGGGACGGTCGACGATCTCTACACCTTC. Translating it yields CASSQDGTVDDLYTF.

This clonotype was found many times. The chain employs TRBV28 and TRBJ2-5; D not certain. The CDR3 is 12 residues long. CDR1 MDHEN and CDR2 SYDVKM come from the germline V gene. The V gene lost 6 bases and the J gene lost 5 bases, with 10 bases spanning the gap. CDR3 loop: CASSRPSETQYF. The CDR3 DNA follows: TGTGCCAGCAGCCGACCCAGCGAGACCCAGTACTTC.

The chain links TRBV7-9 to TRBJ1-6; D remains ambiguous. The V and J ends lost 2 bases and 9 bases respectively, with 14 bases between them. This CDR3 is 15 amino acids long. Germline CDR1 reads SEHNR; CDR2 reads FQNEAQ (reference sequence). The CDR3: CASSLSSGKSSPLHF. In DNA, the CDR3 is TGTGCCAGCAGCTTAAGCTCAGGCAAGAGTTCACCCCTCCACTTT.

With respect to this clonotype: One end of the junction varies from germline; a read error may be responsible. J is TRBJ2-2 and V is TRBV3-1; TRBD1 matches at 8 bases. Germline loops: CDR1 LGHDT, CDR2 YNNKEL (reference sequence). The length of the CDR3 is 16 residues. CDR3 protein: CASRQDLAGGTGELFF. The CDR3 DNA is TGTGCCAGCAGGCAAGATTTAGCAGGGGGCACCGGAGAGCTGTTTTTT.

This clonotype was seen only a few times. The rearrangement links TRBV4-2 to TRBJ1-5, with 11 bases matching TRBD1. J gave up 8 bases and V 4 bases, and 7 bases lay outside the gene matches. Germline CDR1 is LGHNA and CDR2 is YNFKEQ. The CDR3 runs to 15 residues. The CDR3 bases are TGTGCCAGCAGCCGAGCCGGGACAGGGGGTGAGCCCCAGCATTTT. This sequence encodes CASSRAGTGGEPQHF.

Notes on this clonotype: A much more abundant neighbour one base away suggests this may be a read error. The chain joins TRBV20-1 to TRBJ2-2; 7 nucleotides match TRBD2. This CDR3 comprises 14 residues. Germline V gives CDR1 DFQATT, CDR2 SNEGSKA (reference sequence). After removal of 2 bases from V and 9 bases from J, the junction contained 9 bases not matched to a gene. This CDR3 is CSARSQGGPWELFF. The CDR3 DNA reads as TGCAGTGCTAGAAGTCAGGGAGGGCCCTGGGAGCTGTTTTTT.

This clonotype was detected a few times. The rearrangement uses TRBV12-3 or TRBV12-4 and TRBJ2-1; tentatively, D is TRBD1 (6 bases). Trimming removed 6 bases at V and 12 bases at J, with 18 bases between. This CDR3 region has 13 residues. The CDR3 spells CASSPGTWGVQFF. CDR3 coding DNA: TGTGCCAGCAGCCCAGGGACATGGGGTGTGCAGTTCTTC.

This clonotype was seen at least ten times. This chain joins TRBV7-2 and TRBJ1-1; 10 positions agree with TRBD1. V was pared by 6 bases and J by 1 base, with 2 bases of the junction left unmatched. Germline V gene data show CDR1 as SGHTA and CDR2 as FQGNSA. The CDR3 has 14 amino acids. CDR3 in DNA: TGTGCCAGCAGGAGACAGGGGGCGAACACTGAAGCTTTCTTT. Encoded protein: CASRRQGANTEAFF.

This chain joins TRBV10-3 and TRBJ2-1; perhaps TRBD2 as D (5 bases). This CDR3 comprises 15 residues. Trimming cost V 4 bases and J 4 bases, with 14 bases left between them. CDR1 is ENHRY, CDR2 SYGVKD, per germline. The CDR3 region is CAISVTAGDYNEQFF. The CDR3 DNA reads as TGTGCCATCAGTGTCACCGCGGGCGATTACAATGAGCAGTTCTTC.

This sequence joins TRBV4-2 and TRBJ1-2; a possible D gene is TRBD1 (6 bases). The CDR3 extends over 15 amino acids. The ends were cut back, 0 bases at V and 4 bases at J, with 12 bases in the middle. The V gene's germline CDR1 is LGHNA and CDR2 YNFKEQ. CDR3 amino acids: CASSQEKGTPYGYTF. The CDR3 region has the DNA TGTGCCAGCAGCCAAGAGAAAGGGACACCCTATGGCTACACCTTC.

In this sample, this clonotype turned up many times. The J gene is TRBJ2-2, the V gene TRBV2; 7 bases agree with TRBD1. The germline V gene has CDR1 SNHLY and CDR2 FYNNEI. V trimming: 10 bases; J trimming: 6 bases; junction bases outside the gene matches: 11. The CDR3 loop spans 14 amino acids. The CDR3 region is CATTGQLIPGELFF. The CDR3 region has the DNA TGTGCCACCACGGGACAGTTAATCCCCGGGGAGCTGTTTTTT. Complete variable domain (other parts from reference TRBV2 and TRBJ2-2): EPEVTQTPSHQVTQMGQEVILRCVPISNHLYFYWYRQILGQKVEFLVSFYNNEISEKSEIFDDQFSVERPDGSNFTLKIRSTKLEDSAMYFCATTGQLIPGELFFGEGSRLTVL.

With respect to this clonotype: This could be a read error, since a much larger clone is one nucleotide away. The chain recombines TRBV4-1 with TRBJ2-7; 11 bases line up with TRBD2. Germline-derived CDR1 and CDR2 are MGHRA and YSYEKL. CDR3 size: 14 residues. The CDR3 DNA sequence: TGCGCCAGCATCCAAACTAGCGGGAGCAACGAGCAGTACTTC. The encoded protein is CASIQTSGSNEQYF.

This clonotype showed up just a few times. The chain joins TRBV3-1 to TRBJ2-7; D not certain. The CDR3 is 14 amino acids. The germline V and J ends were trimmed by 0 bases and 3 bases, with 9 bases remaining between them. Germline loops: CDR1 LGHDT, CDR2 YNNKEL (reference sequence). The CDR3 DNA reads TGTGCCAGCAGCCAAGAAATAGGGCTCTACGAGCAGTACTTC. Translated: CASSQEIGLYEQYF.

V gene TRBV6-2 or TRBV6-3 combines with J gene TRBJ2-6; D not resolved. The CDR3 covers 17 residues. CDR1 and CDR2 from the germline V gene are MNHEY and SVGEGT. The ends were cut back, 6 bases at V and 0 bases at J, with 15 bases in the middle. The CDR3 DNA is TGTGCCAGCAGCTCCGACTTGCCGTACTCTGGGGCCAACGTCCTGACTTTC. It translates to CASSSDLPYSGANVLTF.

The chain links TRBV5-1 to TRBJ2-1; 9 positions match TRBD1. The last part of the DNA fits TRBJ2-7 better; the J call may be wrong. The CDR3 covers 16 residues. Germline-derived CDR1 and CDR2 are SGHRS and YFSETQ. CDR3 in amino acids: CASSYVLTGGAYEQYF. The CDR3 coding sequence is TGCGCCAGCAGCTACGTATTAACAGGGGGCGCCTACGAGCAGTACTTC.

Ten or more counts support this clonotype. The gene calls are TRBV10-2 and TRBJ1-2; unclear D gene. In germline, CDR1 is WSHSY, CDR2 SAAADI. The CDR3 spans 13 residues. The V gene lost 4 bases and the J gene lost 6 bases, with 12 bases spanning the gap. As DNA, the CDR3 is TGCGCCAGCAGTGTATTGTCCGGCGATGGCTACACCTTC. This encodes CASSVLSGDGYTF.

J is TRBJ2-5 and V is TRBV27; D unresolved. CDR1 is MNHEY and CDR2 is SMNVEV in the germline V gene (reference sequence). Trimming cost V 7 bases and J 6 bases, with 15 bases left between them. The CDR3 spans 13 residues. CDR3 nucleotide sequence: TGTGCCAGCATTTTCGGAGTAGGGAAGACCCAGTACTTC. Amino acids: CASIFGVGKTQYF.